The clone carrying this TCR beta chain was observed many times. Its antigen is not identified. Axillary draining lymph nodes of breast cancer patients supplied the node samples. This record belongs to a study of breast tumors, draining lymph nodes, adjacent tissues. The V gene lost 4 bases and the J gene lost 5 bases, with 14 bases spanning the gap. The germline V gene has CDR1 SQVTM and CDR2 ANQGSEA. The CDR3 loop spans 13 amino acids. TCRdb re-derived calls from the multiplex PCR reads in MiXCR, one entry per CDR3 protein. This sample has roughly 120,000 distinct CDR3 sequences, with about 20% found just once. General observations from the study: Tumor TCR diversity was below lymph nodes but above nontumor tissue. Luminal-like breast cancer showed significantly higher tumor–nontumor repertoire similarity than basal-like. Data only fit, rather than demonstrated, lymph node origin of most tumor T cells.

The chain carries TRBV29-1 and TRBJ1-2; weak D call: TRBD1 (5 bases). Input material: axillary lymph node tissue. This receptor was obtained from a female donor with breast cancer. Some clones in this sample may be carry-over from other donors' samples. The CDR3 spells CSVGGGGQYGYTF. The CDR3 coding sequence is TGCAGCGTTGGGGGGGGAGGGCAGTATGGCTACACCTTC.